These 29 T cell receptor beta chains were sequenced from one sample in a study of cytomegalovirus exposure and HLA in healthy donors. The PCR was carried out with 60 Vbeta primers and 13 Jbeta primers. The table came from immunoSEQ multiplex PCR; TCRdb's copy has only in-frame clones and leaves some out. The repertoire holds more than 150,000 clones, with around 80% as singletons. Sample: PBMCs. The source of these receptors is a woman aged 25 to 39 in good health and CMV-seropositive.

This sequence joins TRBV21-1 and TRBJ2-7; the D call in the table, TRBD1, was not verified against the DNA. TRBV21-1 is a recognized pseudogene. The CDR3 is 13 amino acids. Here the CDR3 reads CASTETGAYEQYF. In DNA form, the CDR3 reads TGTGCCAGCACAGAGACAGGCGCCTACGAGCAGTACTTC.

This clone was detected a few times. V is TRBV7-2 and J is TRBJ2-2, with D perhaps matching TRBD1 (6 bases). This CDR3 region has 15 residues. Germline V gene sequence: CDR1 SGHTA, CDR2 FQGNSA. Trimming took 1 base from V and 5 from J, leaving 11 bases between them. The CDR3 region has the DNA TGTGCCAGCAGCTTAGTTACAGGGCGGACCGGGGAGCTGTTTTTT. It encodes CASSLVTGRTGELFF.

The chain has TRBV18 and TRBJ1-6; TRBD1 is a possible D gene (6 bases). The CDR3 is made up of 16 amino acids. V lost 1 base, J lost 7 bases, and 14 bases lay in between. CDR1 and CDR2 (germline): KGHSH, LQKENI. CDR3 sequence reads: CASSPRDKGPNSPLHF. CDR3 nucleotides: TGTGCCAGCTCACCACGGGACAAGGGACCGAATTCACCCCTCCACTTT.

The chain couples TRBV19 to TRBJ2-7, with no clear D. The V end lost 0 bases, the J end lost 0 bases, and 9 bases lay between the germline ends. Germline loops: CDR1 LNHDA, CDR2 SQIVND (reference sequence). The CDR3 has 15 residues. CDR3 DNA: TGTGCCAGTAGTATAGATGCGGCCGTCTCCTACGAGCAGTACTTC. Translated, it gives CASSIDAAVSYEQYF. Drawing the rest from reference TRBV19 and TRBJ2-7, the complete variable domain is DGGITQSPKYLFRKEGQNVTLSCEQNLNHDAMYWYRQDPGQGLRLIYYSQIVNDFQKGDIAEGYSVSREKKESFPLTVTSAQKNPTAFYLCASSIDAAVSYEQYFGPGTRLTVT.

The chain has TRBV28 and TRBJ1-2; D is ambiguous. Germline V lookup: CDR1 MDHEN, CDR2 SYDVKM. V was clipped by 6 bases and J by 0 bases, with 23 bases between them. The CDR3 contains 18 residues. In nucleotides, the CDR3 is TGTGCCAGCAGCTCCGTAGTTTGGGCAGGCGCCACTAACTATGGCTACACCTTC. It specifies CASSSVVWAGATNYGYTF.

The rearrangement links TRBV5-6 to TRBJ2-5, with 8 bases lining up with TRBD1. The CDR3 sequence is 16 residues long. V lost 0 bases to trimming and J lost 1 base; unmatched junction nucleotides: 5. CDR1 and CDR2 from the germline V gene are SGHDT and YYEEEE. CDR3 sequence reads: CASSLAGTGIQETQYF. In DNA form, the CDR3 reads TGTGCCAGCAGCTTGGCCGGGACAGGAATCCAAGAGACCCAGTACTTC.

The V gene is TRBV30, the J gene TRBJ2-4; 8 bases match TRBD1. Germline loops: CDR1 GTSNPN, CDR2 SVGIG (reference sequence). The CDR3 is made up of 18 amino acids. With 0 bases clipped from V and 5 bases from J, the junction kept 15 bases outside the gene matches. The CDR3 DNA follows: TGTGCCTGGAGTGTACGAGGGGGGCAGGGGGCGATTCAAAACATTCAGTACTTC. Its translation is CAWSVRGGQGAIQNIQYF.

This clone was found a few times. This sequence joins TRBV18 and TRBJ1-1; tentative D call: TRBD1 (5 bases). The length of the CDR3 is 14 residues. CDR1 and CDR2 from the germline V gene are KGHSH and LQKENI. Trimming pared 6 bases from V and 4 bases from J, leaving 15 bases between. For the CDR3, the DNA is TGTGCCAGCTCCCAGGAGGGGATGGGCACTGAAGCTTTCTTT. It is translated as CASSQEGMGTEAFF.

This chain links TRBV6-5 with TRBJ2-5, with 7 bases fitting TRBD1. Matching the DNA end better, TRBJ2-7 makes the J call doubtful. The CDR3 sequence is 13 residues long. Germline assignment: CDR1 MNHEY and CDR2 SVGAGI. The CDR3 spells CASNRGPAYEQYF. The CDR3 bases are TGTGCCAGCAACAGGGGCCCCGCCTACGAGCAGTACTTC.

This clone was seen only a few times. The chain employs TRBV7-2 and TRBJ1-1; 10 bases agree with TRBD1. The V segment lost 5 bases and the J segment 0 bases; nucleotides outside the gene matches: 6. The CDR3 runs to 16 residues. Germline values: CDR1 SGHTA, CDR2 FQGNSA. The CDR3 reads CASSLRQGAMNTEAFF. The CDR3 DNA follows: TGTGCCAGCAGCCTCCGACAGGGGGCTATGAACACTGAAGCTTTCTTT.

The rearrangement joins TRBV6-5 to TRBJ1-2, with TRBD1 as a possible D gene (6 bases). Germline V gene data show CDR1 as MNHEY and CDR2 as SVGAGI. V was shortened by 5 bases and J by 6 bases, with 19 bases between the two germline ends. The CDR3 is 15 residues long. The CDR3: CASSPPGGAHNGYTF. CDR3 nucleotide sequence: TGTGCCAGCAGTCCCCCGGGGGGCGCGCATAATGGCTACACCTTC.

This clone appeared once. The chain combines TRBV27 with TRBJ2-7; D gene unclear. This CDR3 has 14 amino acids. Germline assignment: CDR1 MNHEY and CDR2 SMNVEV (reference sequence). Trimming left V 5 bases short and J 3 bases short, with 14 bases between. This CDR3 is CASSPSYDFYEQYF. CDR3 DNA: TGTGCCAGCAGTCCAAGCTACGACTTCTACGAGCAGTACTTC.

The chain joins TRBV28 to TRBJ2-2; 12 bases map to TRBD1. The V gene's germline CDR1 is MDHEN and CDR2 SYDVKM. J was trimmed by 1 base and V by 7 bases; bases with no gene match: 7. This CDR3 spans 17 amino acids. The CDR3 DNA sequence: TGTGCCAGCACGTGGGACAGGGGGCGCCGGAACACCGGGGAGCTGTTTTTT. Translating gives CASTWDRGRRNTGELFF. The entire variable domain, with the rest obtained from reference TRBV28 and TRBJ2-2, is as follows: DVKVTQSSRYLVKRTGEKVFLECVQDMDHENMFWYRQDPGLGLRLIYFSYDVKMKEKGDIPEGYSVSREKKERFSLILESASTNQTSMYLCASTWDRGRRNTGELFFGEGSRLTVL.

In its sample, this clone was seen a few times. The chain couples TRBV28 to TRBJ2-1; a possible D gene is TRBD2 (7 bases). Germline assignment: CDR1 MDHEN and CDR2 SYDVKM. V was cut by 9 bases and J by 4 bases, with 16 bases left in between. The CDR3 is made up of 14 amino acids. The CDR3 sequence is CASRRGGSYNEQFF. The CDR3 nucleotides are TGTGCCAGTAGGAGGGGGGGCTCATACAATGAGCAGTTCTTC.

The V call is TRBV5-6, the J call TRBJ1-2; tentatively, D is TRBD1 (5 bases). The CDR3 loop spans 15 amino acids. Trimming removed 0 bases at V and 0 bases at J, with 9 bases between. Germline CDR1 is SGHDT and CDR2 is YYEEEE. The CDR3 is CASSLGDSPNYGYTF. CDR3 sequence (DNA): TGTGCCAGCAGCTTGGGAGACAGCCCTAACTATGGCTACACCTTC.

This rearrangement joins TRBV19 to TRBJ2-3; D may be TRBD2 (5 bases). The CDR3 loop spans 15 amino acids. Trimming cost V 5 bases and J 0 bases, with 12 bases left between them. Germline CDR1 is LNHDA and CDR2 is SQIVND (reference sequence). This CDR3 reads CASSFRGTSTDTQYF. DNA of the CDR3: TGTGCCAGTAGTTTTCGGGGAACAAGCACAGATACGCAGTATTTT. The whole variable domain, filled in from reference TRBV19 and TRBJ2-3, reads DGGITQSPKYLFRKEGQNVTLSCEQNLNHDAMYWYRQDPGQGLRLIYYSQIVNDFQKGDIAEGYSVSREKKESFPLTVTSAQKNPTAFYLCASSFRGTSTDTQYFGPGTRLTVL.

This clone was counted only a few times. Compared with germline, one end of the junction differs, possibly owing to a read error. Other nucleotide sequences in the sample specify the same CDR3. The chain joins TRBV28 to TRBJ1-2, with 8 positions matching TRBD1. Germline CDR1 and CDR2: MDHEN and SYDVKM. This CDR3 region has 14 residues. The CDR3 reads CASTSGQGPYGYTF. The DNA for the CDR3 is TGCGCCAGCACCTCCGGACAGGGCCCCTATGGCTACACCTTC.

The gene calls are TRBV5-1 and TRBJ2-3; 8 bases match TRBD2. The CDR3 extends over 14 amino acids. The germline gives CDR1 SGHRS, CDR2 YFSETQ. The J segment lost 6 bases and the V segment lost 4 bases, leaving 7 bases of the junction unmatched. The CDR3 DNA sequence: TGCGCCAGCAGCAAAGGACTAGCAGGGGATACGCAGTATTTT. It specifies CASSKGLAGDTQYF.

The chain is built from TRBV2 and TRBJ1-2, with TRBD1 identical over 7 bases. CDR1 and CDR2 (germline): SNHLY, FYNNEI. There are 17 residues in the CDR3. After removal of 6 bases from V and 4 bases from J, the junction contained 17 bases not matched to a gene. CDR3 region: CASSSLQTGSIPYGYTF. DNA for the CDR3: TGTGCCAGCAGCTCCCTCCAGACAGGGTCCATCCCCTATGGCTACACCTTC.

Concerning this clone itself: The sample contains more than one DNA sequence encoding this CDR3. V and J are TRBV7-9 and TRBJ1-1, with 7 nucleotides matching TRBD1. Germline values: CDR1 SEHNR, CDR2 FQNEAQ (reference sequence). V lost 4 bases, J lost 4 bases, and 0 bases stayed unmatched. CDR3 size: 12 residues. The CDR3 DNA is TGTGCCAGCAGCTCAGGGGGCACTGAAGCTTTCTTT. It yields the protein CASSSGGTEAFF.

The rearrangement joins TRBV10-2 to TRBJ2-7; 8 bases are shared with TRBD2. This CDR3 is built from 14 residues. Germline CDR1 and CDR2: WSHSY and SAAADI. V lost 3 bases and J lost 4; bases outside the gene matches: 5. The CDR3 here is CASSDGGGRYEQYF. CDR3 in DNA: TGCGCCAGCAGTGACGGCGGGGGGCGGTACGAGCAGTACTTC.

The genes are TRBV6-6 and TRBJ2-5, with a possible D match to TRBD1 (5 bases). The J call is uncertain, as TRBJ2-7 better fits the DNA end. The CDR3 length is 13 residues. Germline lookup yields CDR1 MNHNY and CDR2 SVGAGI (reference sequence). CDR3 sequence: CASSYSGVGEQYF. CDR3 nucleotides: TGTGCCAGCAGTTACTCAGGGGTCGGCGAGCAGTACTTC.

In this sample, this clone turned up a few times. This sequence joins TRBV9 and TRBJ1-3; TRBD1 might be the D (6 bases). Germline CDR1 reads SGDLS; CDR2 reads YYNGEE. The CDR3 totals 18 residues. V lost 0 bases and J 0 bases, leaving 16 bases between the germline ends. CDR3 coding DNA: TGTGCCAGCAGCGTAGGCGAAGGGACATTGACCTCTGGAAACACCATATATTTT. This codes for CASSVGEGTLTSGNTIYF.

The chain employs TRBV6-6 and TRBJ1-3; TRBD1 is a possible D gene (6 bases). The germline V gene encodes CDR1 MNHNY and CDR2 SVGAGI (reference sequence). This CDR3 has 16 residues. V was pared by 5 bases and J by 0 bases, with 14 bases between. This chain's CDR3 is CASSSVGTSSGNTIYF. Here the CDR3 DNA reads TGTGCCAGCAGTAGCGTCGGGACATCCTCTGGAAACACCATATATTTT.

J is TRBJ2-3 and V is TRBV11-1; TRBD1 might be the D (6 bases). The CDR3 has 17 residues. Germline V gene lookup returns CDR1 SGHAT and CDR2 FQDESV (reference sequence). V lost 5 bases to trimming and J lost 1 base, with 19 bases between them. The CDR3 sequence: CASSPGRGGRRTDTQYF. CDR3 nucleotide sequence: TGTGCCAGCAGCCCAGGCAGAGGGGGACGGCGCACAGATACGCAGTATTTT.

This clone was counted between two and nine times. The V call is TRBV5-1, the J call TRBJ1-3; 8 positions match TRBD1. The CDR3 consists of 14 residues. The germline V gene has CDR1 SGHRS and CDR2 YFSETQ. V was clipped by 5 bases and J by 0 bases; unmatched bases: 1. For the CDR3, the DNA is TGCGCCAGCAGTACAGGGGGCTCTGGAAACACCATATATTTT. Residues: CASSTGGSGNTIYF.

V is TRBV27 and J is TRBJ1-2; D might be TRBD1 (5 bases). Germline CDR1 is MNHEY and CDR2 is SMNVEV (reference sequence). Trimming took off 6 bases at V and 0 bases at J, with 11 bases between the two ends. This CDR3 is 14 amino acids long. The CDR3 region has the DNA TGTGCCAGCAGGAGTTCAGGGCCTAACTATGGCTACACCTTC. Amino acids: CASRSSGPNYGYTF.

The rearrangement links TRBV4-1 to TRBJ2-1; no definite D call. Germline assignment: CDR1 MGHRA and CDR2 YSYEKL. With 5 bases removed from V and 9 bases from J, the gap between germline ends came to 14 bases. The CDR3 extends over 13 amino acids. The CDR3 nucleotides read TGCGCCAGCAGCAAGCCCCTAGGCAGTGAGCAGTTCTTC. Translated, it gives CASSKPLGSEQFF.

The chain carries TRBV5-4 and TRBJ1-5; TRBD1 is a possible D gene (5 bases). V dropped 3 bases and J dropped 0 bases, with 7 bases sitting between them. This CDR3 is 14 amino acids long. The germline V gene has CDR1 SGHNT and CDR2 YYREEE (reference sequence). The CDR3 sequence is CASSSQGSNQPQHF. DNA of the CDR3: TGTGCCAGCAGCTCCCAGGGTAGCAATCAGCCCCAGCATTTT. Full variable domain (outside the CDR3, taken from reference TRBV5-4 and TRBJ1-5): ETGVTQSPTHLIKTRGQQVTLRCSSQSGHNTVSWYQQALGQGPQFIFQYYREEENGRGNFPPRFSGLQFPNYSSELNVNALELDDSALYLCASSSQGSNQPQHFGDGTRLSIL.